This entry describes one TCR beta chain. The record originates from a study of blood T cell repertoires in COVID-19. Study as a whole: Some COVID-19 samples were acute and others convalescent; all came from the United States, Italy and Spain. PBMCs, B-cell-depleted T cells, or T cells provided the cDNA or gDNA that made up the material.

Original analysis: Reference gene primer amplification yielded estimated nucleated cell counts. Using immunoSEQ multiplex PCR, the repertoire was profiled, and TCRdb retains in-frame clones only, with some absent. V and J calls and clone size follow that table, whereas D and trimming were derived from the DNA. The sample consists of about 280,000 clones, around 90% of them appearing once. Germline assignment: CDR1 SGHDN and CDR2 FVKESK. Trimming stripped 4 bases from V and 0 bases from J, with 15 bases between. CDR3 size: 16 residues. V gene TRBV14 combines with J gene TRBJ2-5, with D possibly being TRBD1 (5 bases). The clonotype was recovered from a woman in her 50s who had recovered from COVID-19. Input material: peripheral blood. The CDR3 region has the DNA TGTGCCAGCAGCCGACCCAGGAGACAGTACCAAGAGACCCAGTACTTC. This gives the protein CASSRPRRQYQETQYF.